This T cell receptor beta chain was captured in a study of blood T cell repertoires in COVID-19. J was trimmed by 0 bases and V by 0 bases; bases with no gene match: 3. The germline CDR1 and CDR2 sequences are SGDLS and YYNGEE. The CDR3 extends over 16 amino acids. In this sample, this clone turned up a few times. Some clones are missing from TCRdb's copy, which holds only in-frame ones; the method was immunoSEQ multiplex PCR. The sample holds fewer than 200,000 clones, approximately 80% seen once. The chain links TRBV9 to TRBJ1-1, with 9 bases fitting TRBD1. Material: peripheral blood. This clonotype was sampled from a man between 60 and 70 years old with acute or convalescent COVID-19. Here the CDR3 DNA reads TGTGCCAGCAGCGTAGCACAGGGGGCCCTGAACACTGAAGCTTTCTTT. Its protein is CASSVAQGALNTEAFF.